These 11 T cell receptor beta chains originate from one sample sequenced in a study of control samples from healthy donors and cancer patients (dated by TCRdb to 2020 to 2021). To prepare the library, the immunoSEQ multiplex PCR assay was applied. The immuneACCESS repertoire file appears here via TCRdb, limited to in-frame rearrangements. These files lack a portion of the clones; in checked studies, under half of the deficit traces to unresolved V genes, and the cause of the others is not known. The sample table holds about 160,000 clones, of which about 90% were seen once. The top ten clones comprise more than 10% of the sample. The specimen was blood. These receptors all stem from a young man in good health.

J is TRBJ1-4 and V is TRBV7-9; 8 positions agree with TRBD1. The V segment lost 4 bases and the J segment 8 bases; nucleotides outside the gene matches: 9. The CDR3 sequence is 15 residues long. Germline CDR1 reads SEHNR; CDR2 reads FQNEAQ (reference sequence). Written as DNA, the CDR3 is TGTGCCAGCAGCTCCCCCGACAGGGGCGGCGAAAAACTGTTTTTT. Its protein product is CASSSPDRGGEKLFF.

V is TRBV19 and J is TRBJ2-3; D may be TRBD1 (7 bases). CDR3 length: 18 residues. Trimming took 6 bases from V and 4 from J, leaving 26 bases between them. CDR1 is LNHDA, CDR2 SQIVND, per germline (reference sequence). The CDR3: CASSISPGGLGNADTQYF. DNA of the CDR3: TGTGCCAGTAGCATCTCCCCAGGGGGACTGGGGAACGCAGATACGCAGTATTTT. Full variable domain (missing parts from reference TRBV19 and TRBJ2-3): DGGITQSPKYLFRKEGQNVTLSCEQNLNHDAMYWYRQDPGQGLRLIYYSQIVNDFQKGDIAEGYSVSREKKESFPLTVTSAQKNPTAFYLCASSISPGGLGNADTQYFGPGTRLTVL.

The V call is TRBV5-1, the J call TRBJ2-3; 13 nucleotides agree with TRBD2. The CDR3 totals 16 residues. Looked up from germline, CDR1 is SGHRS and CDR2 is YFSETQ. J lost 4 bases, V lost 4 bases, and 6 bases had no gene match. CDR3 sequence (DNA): TGCGCCAGCAGCCCTCGGACTAGCGGGGGTTCAGATACGCAGTATTTT. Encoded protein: CASSPRTSGGSDTQYF. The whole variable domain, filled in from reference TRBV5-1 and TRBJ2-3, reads KAGVTQTPRYLIKTRGQQVTLSCSPISGHRSVSWYQQTPGQGLQFLFEYFSETQRNKGNFPGRFSGRQFSNSRSEMNVSTLELGDSALYLCASSPRTSGGSDTQYFGPGTRLTVL.

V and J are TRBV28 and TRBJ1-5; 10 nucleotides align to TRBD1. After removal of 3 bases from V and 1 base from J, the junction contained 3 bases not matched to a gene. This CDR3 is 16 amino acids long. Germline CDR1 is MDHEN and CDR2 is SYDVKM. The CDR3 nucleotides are TGTGCCAGCAGTTTGGGGACAGGGGTCAGCAATCAGCCCCAGCATTTT. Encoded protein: CASSLGTGVSNQPQHF.

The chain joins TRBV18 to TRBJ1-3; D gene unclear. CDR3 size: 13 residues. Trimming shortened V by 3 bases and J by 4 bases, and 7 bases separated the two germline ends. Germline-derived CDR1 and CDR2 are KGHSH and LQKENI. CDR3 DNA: TGTGCCAGCTCACCTCCGACAGGAAACACCATATATTTT. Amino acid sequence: CASSPPTGNTIYF.

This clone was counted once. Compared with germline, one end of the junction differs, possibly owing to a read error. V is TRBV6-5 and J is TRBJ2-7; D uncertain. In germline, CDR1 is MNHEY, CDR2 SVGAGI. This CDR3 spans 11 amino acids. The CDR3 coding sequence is TGTGCCAGCAGTTCTCTGTACGCGCAGTACTTC. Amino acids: CASSSLYAQYF.

The CDR3 sequence is CASSKRGPTGRDTIYF. The CDR3 nucleotides are TGTGCCAGCAGCAAAAGAGGCCCCACAGGGAGGGACACCATATATTTT. The chain joins TRBV21-1 to TRBJ1-3. TRBV21-1 is annotated as a pseudogene. CDR3 length: 16 amino acids.

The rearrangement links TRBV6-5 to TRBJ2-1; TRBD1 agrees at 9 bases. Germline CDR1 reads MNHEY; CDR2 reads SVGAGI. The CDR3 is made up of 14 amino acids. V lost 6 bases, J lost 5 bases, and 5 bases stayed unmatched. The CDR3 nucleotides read TGTGCCAGCAGGCATGACAGGGGGGACAATGAGCAGTTCTTC. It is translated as CASRHDRGDNEQFF.

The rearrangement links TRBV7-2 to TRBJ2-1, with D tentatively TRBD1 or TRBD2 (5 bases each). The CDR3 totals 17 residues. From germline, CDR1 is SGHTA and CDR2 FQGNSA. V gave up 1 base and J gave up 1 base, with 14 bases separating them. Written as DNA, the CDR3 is TGTGCCAGCAGCTTAGTGGGGACGGCCGGATCCTACAATGAGCAGTTCTTC. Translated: CASSLVGTAGSYNEQFF.

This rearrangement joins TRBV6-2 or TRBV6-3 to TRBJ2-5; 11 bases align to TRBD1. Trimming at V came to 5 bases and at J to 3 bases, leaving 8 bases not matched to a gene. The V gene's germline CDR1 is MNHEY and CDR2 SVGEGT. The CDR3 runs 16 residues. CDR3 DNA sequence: TGTGCCAGCAGTCCAGGGGGGGACAGGGGGAAAGAGACCCAGTACTTC. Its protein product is CASSPGGDRGKETQYF.

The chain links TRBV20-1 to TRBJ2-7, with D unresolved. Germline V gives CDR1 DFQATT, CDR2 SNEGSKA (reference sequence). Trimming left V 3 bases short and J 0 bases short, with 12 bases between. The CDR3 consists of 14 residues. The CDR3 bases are TGCAGTGCTAGTTCCCCGTCGGGCTCCTACGAGCAGTACTTC. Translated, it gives CSASSPSGSYEQYF.